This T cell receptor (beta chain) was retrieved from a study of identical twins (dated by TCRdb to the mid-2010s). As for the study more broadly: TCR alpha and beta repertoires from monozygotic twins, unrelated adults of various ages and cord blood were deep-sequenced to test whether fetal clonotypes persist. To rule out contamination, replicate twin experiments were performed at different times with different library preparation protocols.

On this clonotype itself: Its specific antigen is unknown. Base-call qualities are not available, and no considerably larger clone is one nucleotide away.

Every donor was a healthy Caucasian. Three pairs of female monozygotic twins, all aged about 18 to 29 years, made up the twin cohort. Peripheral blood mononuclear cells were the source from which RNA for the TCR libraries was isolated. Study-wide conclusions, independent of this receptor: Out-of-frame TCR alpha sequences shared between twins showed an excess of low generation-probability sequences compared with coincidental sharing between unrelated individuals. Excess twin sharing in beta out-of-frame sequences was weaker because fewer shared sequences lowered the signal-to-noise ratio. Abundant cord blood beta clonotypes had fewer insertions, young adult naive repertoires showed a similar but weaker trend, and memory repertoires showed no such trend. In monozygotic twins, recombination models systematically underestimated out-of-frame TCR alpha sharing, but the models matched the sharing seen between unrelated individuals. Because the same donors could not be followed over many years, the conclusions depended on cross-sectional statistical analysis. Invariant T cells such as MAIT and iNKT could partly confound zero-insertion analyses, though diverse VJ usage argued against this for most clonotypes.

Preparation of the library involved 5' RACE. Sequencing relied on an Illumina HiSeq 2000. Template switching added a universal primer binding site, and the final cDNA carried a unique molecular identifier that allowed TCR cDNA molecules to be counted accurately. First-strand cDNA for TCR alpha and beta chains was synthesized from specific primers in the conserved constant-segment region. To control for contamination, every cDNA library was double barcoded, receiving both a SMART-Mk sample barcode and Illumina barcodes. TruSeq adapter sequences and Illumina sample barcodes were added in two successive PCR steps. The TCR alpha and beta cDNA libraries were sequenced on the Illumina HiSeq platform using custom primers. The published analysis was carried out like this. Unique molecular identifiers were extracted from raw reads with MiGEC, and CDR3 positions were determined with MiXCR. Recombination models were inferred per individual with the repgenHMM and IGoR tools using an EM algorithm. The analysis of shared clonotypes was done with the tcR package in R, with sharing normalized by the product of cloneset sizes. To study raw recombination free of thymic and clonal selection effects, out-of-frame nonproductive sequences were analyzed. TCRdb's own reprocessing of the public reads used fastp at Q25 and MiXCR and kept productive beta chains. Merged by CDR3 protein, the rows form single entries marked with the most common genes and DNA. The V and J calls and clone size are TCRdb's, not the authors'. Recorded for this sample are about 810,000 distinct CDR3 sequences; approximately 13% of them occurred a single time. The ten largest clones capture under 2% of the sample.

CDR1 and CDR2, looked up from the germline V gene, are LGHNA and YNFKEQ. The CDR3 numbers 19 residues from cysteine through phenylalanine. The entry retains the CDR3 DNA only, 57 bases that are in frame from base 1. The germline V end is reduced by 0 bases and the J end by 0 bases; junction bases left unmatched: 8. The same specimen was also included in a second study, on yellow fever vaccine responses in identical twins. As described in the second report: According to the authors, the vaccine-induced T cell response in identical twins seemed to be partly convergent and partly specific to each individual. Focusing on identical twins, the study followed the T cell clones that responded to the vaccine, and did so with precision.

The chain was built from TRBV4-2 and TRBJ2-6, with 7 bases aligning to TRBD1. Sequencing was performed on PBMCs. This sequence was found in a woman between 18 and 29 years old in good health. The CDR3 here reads CASSQDRVAGGSGANVLTF. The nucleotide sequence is TGTGCCAGCAGCCAAGATCGGGTAGCAGGGGGCTCTGGGGCCAACGTCCTGACTTTC.